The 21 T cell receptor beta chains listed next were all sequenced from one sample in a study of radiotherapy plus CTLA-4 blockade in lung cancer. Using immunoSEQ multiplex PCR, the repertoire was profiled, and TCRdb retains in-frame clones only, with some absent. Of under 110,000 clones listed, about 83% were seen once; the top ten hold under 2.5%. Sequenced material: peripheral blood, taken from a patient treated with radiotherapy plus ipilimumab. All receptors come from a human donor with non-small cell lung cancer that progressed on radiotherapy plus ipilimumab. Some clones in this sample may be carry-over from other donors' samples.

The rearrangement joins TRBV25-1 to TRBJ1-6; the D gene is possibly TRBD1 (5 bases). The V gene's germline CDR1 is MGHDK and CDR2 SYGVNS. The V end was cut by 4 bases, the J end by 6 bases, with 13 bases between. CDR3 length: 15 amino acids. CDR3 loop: CASSAYGAVNSPLHF. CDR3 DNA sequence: TGTGCCAGCAGTGCCTACGGGGCGGTTAATTCACCCCTCCACTTT.

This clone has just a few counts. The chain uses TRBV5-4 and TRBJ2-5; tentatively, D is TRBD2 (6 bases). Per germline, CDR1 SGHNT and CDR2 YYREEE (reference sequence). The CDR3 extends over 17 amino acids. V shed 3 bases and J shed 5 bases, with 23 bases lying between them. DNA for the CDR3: TGTGCCAGCAGCTCGGGGCGCCTTGACTGGAGCGGGGAGACCCAGTACTTC. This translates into CASSSGRLDWSGETQYF.

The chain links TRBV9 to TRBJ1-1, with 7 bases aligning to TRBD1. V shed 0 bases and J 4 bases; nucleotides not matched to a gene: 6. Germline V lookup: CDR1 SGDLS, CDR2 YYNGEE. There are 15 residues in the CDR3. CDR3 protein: CASSVGGAGGTEAFF. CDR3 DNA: TGTGCCAGCAGCGTAGGTGGGGCAGGGGGCACTGAAGCTTTCTTT.

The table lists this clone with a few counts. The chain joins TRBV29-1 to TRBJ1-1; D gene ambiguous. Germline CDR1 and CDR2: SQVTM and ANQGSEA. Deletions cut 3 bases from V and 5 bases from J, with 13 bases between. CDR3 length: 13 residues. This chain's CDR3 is CSVENSGFTEAFF. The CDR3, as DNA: TGCAGCGTTGAGAACAGCGGGTTTACTGAAGCTTTCTTT.

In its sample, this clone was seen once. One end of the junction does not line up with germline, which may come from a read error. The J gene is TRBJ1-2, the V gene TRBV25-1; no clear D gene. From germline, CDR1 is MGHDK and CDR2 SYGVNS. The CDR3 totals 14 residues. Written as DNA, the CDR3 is TGTGCCGGCAGTGAATATGGGTATGGCTATGGCTACACCTTC. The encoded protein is CAGSEYGYGYGYTF.

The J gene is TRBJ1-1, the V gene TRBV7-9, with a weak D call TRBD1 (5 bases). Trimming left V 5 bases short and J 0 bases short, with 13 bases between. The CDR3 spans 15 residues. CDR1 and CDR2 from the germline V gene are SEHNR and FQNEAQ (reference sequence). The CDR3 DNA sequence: TGTGCCAGCAGCCCACTGGGGGAAGTGAACACTGAAGCTTTCTTT. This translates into CASSPLGEVNTEAFF.

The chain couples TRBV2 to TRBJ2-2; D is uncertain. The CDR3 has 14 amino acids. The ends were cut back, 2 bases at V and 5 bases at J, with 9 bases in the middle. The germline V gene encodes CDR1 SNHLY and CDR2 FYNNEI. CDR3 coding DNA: TGTGCCAGCAGTGAATTTCTCAGTACCGGGGAGCTGTTTTTT. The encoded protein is CASSEFLSTGELFF. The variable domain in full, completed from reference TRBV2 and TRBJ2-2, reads EPEVTQTPSHQVTQMGQEVILRCVPISNHLYFYWYRQILGQKVEFLVSFYNNEISEKSEIFDDQFSVERPDGSNFTLKIRSTKLEDSAMYFCASSEFLSTGELFFGEGSRLTVL.

CDR3 protein: CASSLGLPPYEQYF. The CDR3 coding sequence is TGTGCCAGCAGCTTGGGACTCCCCCCCTACGAGCAGTACTTC. The V call is TRBV7-2, the J call TRBJ2-7; perhaps TRBD2 as D (6 bases). The CDR3 consists of 14 residues. Deletions cut 3 bases from V and 2 bases from J, with 11 bases between. Germline CDR1 is SGHTA and CDR2 is FQGNSA.

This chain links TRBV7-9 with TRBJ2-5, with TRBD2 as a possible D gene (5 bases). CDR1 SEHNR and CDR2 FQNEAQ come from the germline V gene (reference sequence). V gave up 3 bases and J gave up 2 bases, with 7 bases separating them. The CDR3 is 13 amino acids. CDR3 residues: CASSFSGQETQYF. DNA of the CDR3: TGTGCCAGCAGCTTCTCGGGGCAAGAGACCCAGTACTTC.

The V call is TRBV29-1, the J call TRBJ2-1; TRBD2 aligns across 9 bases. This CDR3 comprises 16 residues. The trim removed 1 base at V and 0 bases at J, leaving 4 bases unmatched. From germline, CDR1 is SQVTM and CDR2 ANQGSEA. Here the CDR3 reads CSVEGLAVHSYNEQFF. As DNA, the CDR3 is TGCAGCGTTGAAGGACTAGCGGTGCACTCCTACAATGAGCAGTTCTTC.

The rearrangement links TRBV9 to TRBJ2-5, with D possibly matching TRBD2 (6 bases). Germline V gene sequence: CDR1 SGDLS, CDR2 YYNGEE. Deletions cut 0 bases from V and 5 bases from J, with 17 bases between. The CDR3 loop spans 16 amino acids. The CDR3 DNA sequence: TGTGCCAGCAGCGTAGCTGGTGGGGGGTCGGGGGAGACCCAGTACTTC. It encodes CASSVAGGGSGETQYF.

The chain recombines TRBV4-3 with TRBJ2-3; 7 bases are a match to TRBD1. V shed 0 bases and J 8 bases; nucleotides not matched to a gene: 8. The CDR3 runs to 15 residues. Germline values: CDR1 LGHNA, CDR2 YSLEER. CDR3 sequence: CASSQEEGGIGTQYF. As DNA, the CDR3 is TGCGCCAGCAGCCAAGAAGAAGGGGGCATCGGTACGCAGTATTTT.

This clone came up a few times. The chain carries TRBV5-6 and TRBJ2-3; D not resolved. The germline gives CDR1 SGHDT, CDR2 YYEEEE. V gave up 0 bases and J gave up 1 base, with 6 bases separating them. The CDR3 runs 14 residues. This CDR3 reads CASSLDPGTDTQYF. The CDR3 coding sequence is TGTGCCAGCAGCTTGGATCCGGGCACAGATACGCAGTATTTT.

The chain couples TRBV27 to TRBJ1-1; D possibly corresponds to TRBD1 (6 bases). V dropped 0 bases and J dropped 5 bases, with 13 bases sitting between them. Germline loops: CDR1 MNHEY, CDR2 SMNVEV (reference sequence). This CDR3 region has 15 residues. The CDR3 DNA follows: TGTGCCAGCAGTTTATCCGGGGGGCGGAGAACTGAAGCTTTCTTT. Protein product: CASSLSGGRRTEAFF.

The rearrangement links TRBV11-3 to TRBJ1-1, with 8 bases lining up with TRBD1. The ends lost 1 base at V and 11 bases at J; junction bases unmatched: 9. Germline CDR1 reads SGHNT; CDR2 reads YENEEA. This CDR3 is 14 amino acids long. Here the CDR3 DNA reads TGTGCCAGCAGCTTAGGCCCAGGGGGCCGCCCGGCTTTCTTT. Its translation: CASSLGPGGRPAFF.

The chain's CDR3 is CASSSTGGYGYTF. The CDR3, as DNA: TGTGCCAGCAGCTCTACAGGGGGATATGGCTACACCTTC. The rearrangement joins TRBV28 to TRBJ1-2, with TRBD1 identical over 8 bases. CDR3 length: 13 amino acids. Germline lookup yields CDR1 MDHEN and CDR2 SYDVKM. Trimming removed 6 bases from V and 5 bases from J; junction bases left unmatched: 5.

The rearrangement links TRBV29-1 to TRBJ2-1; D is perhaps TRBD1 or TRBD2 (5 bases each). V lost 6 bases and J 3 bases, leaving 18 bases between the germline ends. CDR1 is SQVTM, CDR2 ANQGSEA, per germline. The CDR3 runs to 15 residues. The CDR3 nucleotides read TGCAGCGTGCCCCCACGGGGCACCAACTACAATGAGCAGTTCTTC. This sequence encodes CSVPPRGTNYNEQFF.

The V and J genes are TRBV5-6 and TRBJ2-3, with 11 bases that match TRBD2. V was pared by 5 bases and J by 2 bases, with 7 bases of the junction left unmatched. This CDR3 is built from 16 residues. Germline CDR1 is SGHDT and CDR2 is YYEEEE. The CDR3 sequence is CASSYLAGGNTDTQYF. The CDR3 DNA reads TGTGCCAGCAGTTACCTAGCGGGGGGCAACACAGATACGCAGTATTTT. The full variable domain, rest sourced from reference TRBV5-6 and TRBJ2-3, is DAGVTQSPTHLIKTRGQQVTLRCSPKSGHDTVSWYQQALGQGPQFIFQYYEEEERQRGNFPDRFSGHQFPNYSSELNVNALLLGDSALYLCASSYLAGGNTDTQYFGPGTRLTVL.

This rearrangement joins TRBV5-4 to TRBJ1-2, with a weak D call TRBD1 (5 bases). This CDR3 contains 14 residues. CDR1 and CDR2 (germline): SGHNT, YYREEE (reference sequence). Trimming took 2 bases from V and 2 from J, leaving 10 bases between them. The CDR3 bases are TGTGCCAGCAGCTTAGGGTCAGGGAACTATGGCTACACCTTC. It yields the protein CASSLGSGNYGYTF.

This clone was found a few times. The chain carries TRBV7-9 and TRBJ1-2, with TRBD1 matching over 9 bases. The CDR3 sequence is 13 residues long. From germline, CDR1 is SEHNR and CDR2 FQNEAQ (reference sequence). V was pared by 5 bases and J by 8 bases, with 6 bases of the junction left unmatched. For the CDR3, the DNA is TGTGCCAGCAGCCAACAGGGGGCAGAAGGCTACACCTTC. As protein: CASSQQGAEGYTF.

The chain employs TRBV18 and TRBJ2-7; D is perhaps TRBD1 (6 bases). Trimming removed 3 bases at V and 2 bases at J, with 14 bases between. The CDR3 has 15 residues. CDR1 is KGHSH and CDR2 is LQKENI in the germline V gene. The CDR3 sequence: CASSPTGLSTYEQYF. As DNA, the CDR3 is TGTGCCAGCTCACCCACAGGGTTAAGTACCTACGAGCAGTACTTC. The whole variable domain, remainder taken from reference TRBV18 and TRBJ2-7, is NAGVMQNPRHLVRRRGQEARLRCSPMKGHSHVYWYRQLPEEGLKFMVYLQKENIIDESGMPKERFSAEFPKEGPSILRIQQVVRGDSAAYFCASSPTGLSTYEQYFGPGTRLTVT.